This T cell receptor (beta chain) was obtained from a study of cytomegalovirus exposure and HLA in healthy donors. Study results and caveats: Later analysis placed DRB1 highest and HLA-C lowest in TCR association rates, which differed by HLA locus. Most TCR beta V segments were productive about 90% or about 30% of the time in an earlier analysis. Among TCR beta chains, those listed as cytomegalovirus-associated numbered roughly 150.

Donors were nominally healthy when sampled, though unrecorded immune exposures were likely. V shed 5 bases and J shed 7 bases, with 19 bases lying between them. Looked up from germline, CDR1 is SGHRS and CDR2 is YFSETQ. This CDR3 contains 15 residues. Remarks on this clone: What it binds is unknown.

PCR employed 60 Vbeta and 13 Jbeta primers. Data came from immunoSEQ multiplex PCR; TCRdb stores just in-frame clones and leaves some out. The table lists approximately 110,000 clones, more than 65% of them singletons. Material for sequencing was PBMCs. This TCR came from a man aged 35 to 55 in good health and CMV-seropositive. The chain uses TRBV5-1 and TRBJ2-1; tentative D call: TRBD2 (5 bases). The CDR3 DNA follows: TGCGCCAGCAGGTATAGCAGAGGGCCACAGAATGAGCAGTTCTTC. The encoded protein is CASRYSRGPQNEQFF.